This T cell receptor beta chain was recorded in a study of blood T cell repertoires in COVID-19. Study as a whole: Whether acute or convalescent, the COVID-19 samples came from the United States, Italy and Spain. In each case, the material was cDNA or gDNA derived from T cells, B-cell-depleted T cells, or PBMCs.

Trimming cost V 5 bases and J 2 bases, with 15 bases left between them. The germline V gene has CDR1 LNHDA and CDR2 SQIVND (reference sequence). The CDR3 contains 16 residues. In the study's own analysis: It was from reference gene primer amplification that nucleated cell counts were estimated. The data were produced by immunoSEQ multiplex PCR, yet TCRdb's version contains in-frame clones alone and is incomplete. V and J calls and clone size are copied from that table; D and trimming were computed from the DNA. Of approximately 150,000 clones detected, 70% to 90% appear once; the ten largest clones hold around 2.7%.

The genes are TRBV19 and TRBJ2-2; weak D call: TRBD2 (5 bases). The sequence was collected from an elderly woman with COVID-19, enrolled during active disease. The sequenced sample was peripheral blood. The CDR3 sequence is CASSHLRTGNTGELFF. The CDR3 DNA sequence: TGTGCCAGTAGTCATCTCCGGACTGGAAACACCGGGGAGCTGTTTTTT.